The subject of this entry is one T cell receptor beta chain. These data come from a study of blood T cell repertoires in COVID-19. Study overall: Some COVID-19 samples were acute and others convalescent; all came from the United States, Italy and Spain.

Germline V gives CDR1 MNHNY, CDR2 SVGAGI (reference sequence). The trim removed 8 bases at V and 10 bases at J, leaving 13 bases unmatched. The CDR3 sequence is 14 residues long. Authors' methods: Amplification of reference gene primers provided the estimated nucleated cell counts. Measured with immunoSEQ multiplex PCR; TCRdb has only the in-frame clones, and not every one. V and J calls and clone size are copied from that table; D and trimming were computed from the DNA. The table records about 82,000 clones, approximately 82% of them present only once. Sequenced: peripheral blood. The clonotype was recovered from a woman in her sixties with acute or convalescent COVID-19. The rearrangement links TRBV6-6 to TRBJ1-1; 10 positions agree with TRBD1. This CDR3 is CASGSTGGSFGAFF. CDR3 bases: TGTGCCAGCGGATCGACAGGGGGCTCATTCGGAGCTTTCTTT.